The present T cell receptor (beta chain) was sequenced within a study of glioma-infiltrating T cells. Study outcomes and limitations: Gliomas, especially low-grade, showed above-expected tissue-blood divergence; non-neoplastic patients showed below. CDR3 overlap between tissue and blood was very small.

Turning to this clonotype: The target antigen is unknown.

Using RNA template, CDR3s of TCR alpha and beta were amplified with iRepertoire arm-PCR. One-step reverse transcription and amplification started from approximately 100-400 ng of tissue mRNA or PBMC total RNA. Using its own MiXCR run on the multiplex PCR reads, TCRdb lists one record per CDR3 protein. The sample consists of under 130,000 distinct CDR3 sequences, about 30% of them appearing once. The CDR3 loop spans 14 amino acids. The V gene lost 0 bases and the J gene lost 4 bases, with 7 bases spanning the gap. From germline, CDR1 is MNHNS and CDR2 SASEGT. The receptor was derived from a human donor with low-grade glioma or glioblastoma, undergoing nonglioma brain surgery, or in good health (not recorded which). J is TRBJ1-5 and V is TRBV6-1, with D perhaps TRBD1 (5 bases). The sequencing input was glioma tissue, nonneoplastic brain tissue, or PBMCs (not recorded which). The CDR3 DNA reads as TGTGCCAGCAGTGAAGCGGGGGGAAATCAGCCCCAGCATTTT. Translated, it gives CASSEAGGNQPQHF.